One T cell receptor beta chain is described in this entry. Participants' reported clinical history set cohort assignment. V shed 6 bases, J shed 1 base, and the junction held 10 bases outside the gene matches. The CDR3 runs to 17 residues. Germline V gene data show CDR1 as SNHLY and CDR2 as FYNNEI. Assay used: immunoSEQ multiplex PCR; TCRdb lists only in-frame clones, some missing. Found here are about 330,000 clones, around 87% of them singletons; the top ten hold roughly 5.3%. This entry is derived from a study of blood T cell repertoires in COVID-19. The chain uses TRBV2 and TRBJ1-3; TRBD1 matches at 9 bases. Material for sequencing was PBMCs or T cells enriched from blood (not recorded which). This TCR derives from a woman aged 25 to 45 who had recovered from COVID-19. Here the CDR3 DNA reads TGTGCCAGCAGCCTCGGGACAGGGCGACGTTCTGGAAACACCATATATTTT. It is translated as CASSLGTGRRSGNTIYF.